This T cell receptor (beta chain) was captured in a study of identical twins. Whole-study results and caveats: The abundant beta clonotypes from cord blood had fewer insertions, and memory repertoires had none of this. Beta out-of-frame sequences displayed a weaker excess of sharing between twins.

Between the trimmed V and J ends, which lost 4 bases and 0 bases, there was a span of 6 bases. The CDR3 length is 13 residues. The germline V gene encodes CDR1 SGHTA and CDR2 FQGTGA. In the case of this clonotype: Its target is not known.

Unique molecular identifiers were present on cDNA, and template switching added a universal primer site. TCRdb reanalysed the 5' RACE reads using MiXCR and keeps one entry per CDR3 protein. The sample lists about 460,000 distinct CDR3 sequences, 14% seen once, with around 0.57% in the top ten. These sequences were also reported in another study, on yellow fever vaccine responses in identical twins.

The material sequenced was CD4+ T cells sorted from blood. This chain uses TRBV7-3 with TRBJ1-1; no reliable D call. The receptor's source is a woman aged 18-30 years in good health. CDR3 coding DNA: TGTGCCAGCAGCTCGAATATGAACACTGAAGCTTTCTTT. Its translation: CASSSNMNTEAFF.